These T cell receptor beta chains were read from a single sample in a study of cytomegalovirus exposure and HLA in healthy donors. Some clones are missing from TCRdb's copy, which holds only in-frame ones; the method was immunoSEQ multiplex PCR. The repertoire has about 160,000 clones, roughly 74% of them found once; the top ten carry over 4.5%. The source material was PBMCs. These receptors came from a male donor in good health and CMV-seronegative. CDR3s include the opening cysteine and the closing phenylalanine or tryptophan. The order of the fields is clone size, V gene, D gene, J gene, CDR3 DNA, CDR3 protein. A D gene is named only where the DNA matches it firmly. Clone size is stated in some rows and not others, as once, few, many or a class when expanded.

-,TRBV6-5,TRBD2,TRBJ2-5,TGTGCCAGCAGTTTGGCTAGCGGGGGAGAGACCCAGTACTTC,CASSLASGGETQYF
few,TRBV11-2,-,TRBJ2-2,TGTGCCAGCAGCTTACGGGGAGGACCCACCGGGGAGCTGTTTTTT,CASSLRGGPTGELFF
few,TRBV6-1,-,TRBJ1-5,TGTGCCAGCGGGTCCGGCGGACAGAAAAATCAGCCCCAGCATTTT,CASGSGGQKNQPQHF
-,TRBV10-2,-,TRBJ1-5,TGCGCCAGCAGTGAACTTGAGGGAAGCAATCAGCCCCAGCATTTT,CASSELEGSNQPQHF
few,TRBV11-2,TRBD2,TRBJ2-7,TGTGCCAGCAGGATGGGACTAGCCGGCGAGCAGTACTTC,CASRMGLAGEQYF
-,TRBV5-4,TRBD2,TRBJ2-5,TGTGCCAGCAACTCAGGCGGGGGGATACAAGAGACCCAGTACTTC,CASNSGGGIQETQYF
-,TRBV19,-,TRBJ2-1,TGTGCCAGTAGTATAGACGGGAATGAGCAGTTCTTC,CASSIDGNEQFF
once,TRBV7-8,-,TRBJ2-7,TGTGCCAGCAGCCTCCTAGGGACGGGGGAGAACGAGCAGTACTTC,CASSLLGTGENEQYF
-,TRBV6-5,-,TRBJ1-2,TGTGCCAGCAGTTACTCACGTAACTTAAACTATGGCTACACCTTC,CASSYSRNLNYGYTF
-,TRBV29-1,TRBD2,TRBJ2-1,TGCGGTAGTTTGGGGGGGAACAATGAGCAGTTCTTC,CGSLGGNNEQFF
-,TRBV15,TRBD1,TRBJ1-2,TGTGCCACCAGCAGCTCAGGGGGCGTCTTCCATGGCTACACCTTC,CATSSSGGVFHGYTF
-,TRBV6-1,-,TRBJ2-5,TGTGCCAGCATCCTAGGGGACAAGTTGCCGACCCAGTACTTC,CASILGDKLPTQYF
-,TRBV28,-,TRBJ2-4,TGTGCCAGCTCCCGGAGAGGCAAAAACATTCAGTACTTC,CASSRRGKNIQYF
-,TRBV5-1,-,TRBJ1-1,TGCGCCAGCAGCTCGGGAGGGGGGCCAGGCGAGGGCACTGAAGCTTTCTTT,CASSSGGGPGEGTEAFF
-,TRBV6-5,TRBD1,TRBJ2-1,TGTGCCAGCAGTTACGGGACAGGGGACAATGAGCAGTTCTTC,CASSYGTGDNEQFF
-,TRBV5-1,TRBD1,TRBJ1-2,TGCGCCAGCAGCCAATTGGGACAGGTCCCTTATGGCTACACCTTC,CASSQLGQVPYGYTF
-,TRBV5-6,-,TRBJ2-7,TGTGCCAGCAGTGACAACTCCTACGAGCAGTACTTC,CASSDNSYEQYF
-,TRBV6-6,-,TRBJ2-5,TGTGCCAGCAGCATCACAGGGAGAAAAGAGACCCAGTACTTC,CASSITGRKETQYF
-,TRBV7-2,-,TRBJ2-5,TGTGCCAGCAGCTTAGTGACGGGAGAGACCCAGTACTTC,CASSLVTGETQYF
-,TRBV6-7,TRBD1,TRBJ1-5,TGTGCCAGCAGGTACAGGGGGTGGGATCAGCCCCAGCATTTT,CASRYRGWDQPQHF
-,TRBV5-6,-,TRBJ2-3,TGTGCCAGCAGCGGGGGGGTGGGGGCCGCAGATACGCAGTATTTT,CASSGGVGAADTQYF
-,TRBV11-3,TRBD2,TRBJ2-3,TGTGCCAGCAGCTTGGGGGAGGGGCGGGGAGGCACGCAGTATTTT,CASSLGEGRGGTQYF
-,TRBV4-1,-,TRBJ2-1,TGCGCCAGCAGCCAAGAAGGTGTGAGGGTCAGGAATGAGCAGTTCTTC,CASSQEGVRVRNEQFF
-,TRBV6-5,TRBD1,TRBJ1-3,TGTGCCAGCAGTTACCTACAGGGGGGAAACACCATATATTTT,CASSYLQGGNTIYF
-,TRBV25-1,-,TRBJ1-3,TGTGCCAGCAGTGAATATGGGACACCTCCCTCTGGAAACACCATATATTTT,CASSEYGTPPSGNTIYF
once,TRBV19,-,TRBJ2-2,TGTGCCAGTACCCTAGACAGAACCGGGGAGCTGTTTTTT,CASTLDRTGELFF
-,TRBV21-1,-,TRBJ1-5,TGTGCCAGCAGCAAAAAAGGGCAGGGGGTGGATCAGCCCCAGCATTTT,CASSKKGQGVDQPQHF
-,TRBV9,TRBD2,TRBJ2-1,TGTGCCAGCAGATACCCGGGACTAGCGGGAGCAAATGAGCAGTTCTTC,CASRYPGLAGANEQFF
-,TRBV4-3,-,TRBJ2-3,TGCGCCAGCAGCCAGGAGGGTTTTTCGCAGTATTTT,CASSQEGFSQYF
-,TRBV4-1,TRBD2,TRBJ2-7,TGCGCCAGCAGCCACACCATCTCTAGCGGGGGCCTCTCCTACGAGCAGTACTTC,CASSHTISSGGLSYEQYF
-,TRBV15,-,TRBJ2-7,TGTGCCACCAGCACCAAGACAGCCTCCTACGAGCAGTACTTC,CATSTKTASYEQYF
-,TRBV9,-,TRBJ2-7,TGTGCCAGCAGCGTAATTTCAGGTGGCGAGCAGTACTTC,CASSVISGGEQYF
-,TRBV21-1,-,TRBJ1-2,TGTGCCAGCATACAGTCTCCTCTGGTTCAGGAGGAGTTGGACTATGGCTACACCTTC,CASIQSPLVQEELDYGYTF
-,TRBV5-3,-,TRBJ2-7,TGTGCCAGAAGCTTGGGAGCATTACAGGGTGGCTCCTACGAGCAGTACTTC,CARSLGALQGGSYEQYF
-,TRBV7-7,-,TRBJ2-7,TGTGCCAGCAGCTTAGAGTCAGATTCCTACGAGCAGTACTTC,CASSLESDSYEQYF
-,TRBV7-2,TRBD2,TRBJ2-5,TGTGCCAGCAGCTTTACTAGCGGAGAGACCCAGTACTTC,CASSFTSGETQYF
-,TRBV2,-,TRBJ2-3,TGTGCCAGCACCGCCACCGGTCGGGGTATTAGCACAGATACGCAGTATTTT,CASTATGRGISTDTQYF
few,TRBV7-2,TRBD2,TRBJ2-7,TGTGCCAGCAGCTTAGTGGGAGGGGCTTCCTACGAGCAGTACTTC,CASSLVGGASYEQYF
-,TRBV11-2,TRBD2,TRBJ2-5,TGTGCCAGCAGCCCCGGGACTAGCGGAGAGACCCAGTACTTC,CASSPGTSGETQYF
-,TRBV18,TRBD1,TRBJ2-7,TGTGCCAGCTCACCCCACCCACCAAACAGGGGATACGAGCAGTACTTC,CASSPHPPNRGYEQYF